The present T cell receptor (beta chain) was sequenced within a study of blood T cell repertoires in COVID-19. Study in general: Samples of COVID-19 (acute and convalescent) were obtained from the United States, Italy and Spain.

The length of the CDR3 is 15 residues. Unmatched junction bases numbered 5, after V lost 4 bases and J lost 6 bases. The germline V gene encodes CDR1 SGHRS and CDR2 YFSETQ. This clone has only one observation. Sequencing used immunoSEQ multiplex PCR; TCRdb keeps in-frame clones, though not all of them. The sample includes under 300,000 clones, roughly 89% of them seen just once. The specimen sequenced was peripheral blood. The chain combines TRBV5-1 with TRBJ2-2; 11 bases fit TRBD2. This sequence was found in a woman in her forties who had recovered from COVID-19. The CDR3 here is CASSTLAGVAGELFF. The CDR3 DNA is TGCGCCAGCAGCACACTAGCGGGAGTCGCCGGGGAGCTGTTTTTT.